Included here is one T cell receptor (beta chain) sequence, with context. This clone was seen once. What antigen it recognizes has not been identified. No base qualities exist here, and no much larger clone lies one base off it. According to the germline V gene, CDR1 reads SQVTM and CDR2 reads ANQGSEA. V sheds 4 bases and J sheds 0 bases, leaving 13 bases between their ends. CDR3 length: 15 amino acids, cysteine to phenylalanine. Only the CDR3 portion is preserved as DNA: 45 bases, with reading frame beginning at the first base. The time point label for this specimen denotes: cells obtained before transplantation from donor or recipient. CD3+CD4+ and CD3+CD8+ populations were FACS-sorted from unstimulated pre-transplant donor and recipient cells taken from spleen or lymph nodes. This entry belongs to a study of graft-versus-host responses after intestinal transplantation (dated by TCRdb to the early 2020s). Broadly, across the study: The transplants that recipients got were multivisceral, liver-intestinal, or isolated intestinal. Of the 20 to 25 intestinal transplant recipients enrolled in the cohort, one of whom was a retransplant, 3 patients without pretransplant specimens were excluded. After intestinal transplantation, graft-versus-host and host-versus-graft alloreactive T cell clones were followed in the graft, circulation and bone marrow using bulk TCR-beta CDR3 sequencing. All recipients received anti-thymocyte globulin induction followed by maintenance tacrolimus and steroids for two to four years. To identify alloreactive clones, pre-transplant mixed lymphocyte reaction products were sequenced and compared with unstimulated pre-transplant donor and recipient T cells. Instead of going to the commercial service, samples from a few later patients were sequenced in-house on an Illumina MiSeq and processed with MiXCR. Donor T cell macrochimerism was defined as a peak of at least 4% donor T cells among recipient peripheral blood mononuclear cells. Here is what the overall study found, with its caveats: In patients with donor T cell macrochimerism, the allografts had high GvH to HvG T cell clonal ratios. GvH clones were detected in recipient bone marrow, and some of these GvH clones were observed earlier in ileal mucosa or blood, consistent with an intestinal mucosal origin. Early after transplant, declines in HvG clones were associated with peak levels of circulating GvH clones. Conclusions were limited by the relatively low number and heterogeneity of intestinal transplant patients.

Library method: the immunoSEQ multiplex PCR assay. In most patients, genomic DNA was isolated using the Qiagen DNeasy Blood and Tissue Kit and sent frozen to Adaptive Biotechnologies for TCR sequencing. For most patients, genomic DNA was subjected to high-throughput TCR-beta CDR3 sequencing by Adaptive Biotechnologies. In the source study's methods: TCR sequencing data were retrieved from Adaptive's ImmunoSEQ software for 15 to 20 patients, whereas a few other patients were processed with MiXCR and VDJtools. To correct CD4 versus CD8 sorting errors, any sequence found in both subsets at a frequency ratio below 5:1 was removed. CDR3 nucleotide sequences shared between donor and recipient were removed because their origin could not be assigned. To count as alloreactive, a clone needed at least 2-fold expansion over unstimulated cells and a minimum CFSE-low frequency of 0.002% (template counts) or 0.001% (read counts). Clones detected in sequenced pre-transplant spleen, lymph node, or MLR CFSE-low populations of the donor or recipient were defined as mappable. The cumulative frequency of alloreactive clones was calculated as a percentage of all sequences, weighted by copy number. TCRdb retrieved this table from immuneACCESS and kept in-frame rearrangements only. Not all clones are present; in checked studies, unresolved V genes account for under half, and no reason is known for the remainder. Clone size and the V and J calls come from that table; the DNA yielded D and trimming. The sample table records about 110,000 clones; approximately 90% of these occur just once. About 0.2% of the sample goes to the ten largest clones.

The sequence links TRBV29-1 to TRBJ2-4; there is no confident call for the D gene. The specimen was unstimulated CD4+ T cells sorted from spleen or lymph node cells, collected before transplant. This sequence originates from a human donor who was the organ donor for an intestinal transplant. For the CDR3, the sequence is CSVVGDSLAKNIQYF. The nucleotide sequence is given as TGCAGCGTTGTTGGTGATTCTCTAGCCAAAAACATTCAGTACTTC.